A single TCR beta chain is shown here with its context. The antigen remains unidentified. The sample is drawn from a study of T-cell memory formation after mild COVID-19. Points from the study as a whole: Contracting CD4+ clones lay largely in CM and EM, with CD8+ ones residing in EMRA. Pre-infection memory held some responding clones, suggesting pre-existing cross-reactive T cells responded.

In TCRdb, the 5' RACE reads were re-called with MiXCR into one record per CDR3 protein. The sample holds about half a million distinct CDR3 sequences; around a sixth are singletons and the top ten take approximately 13%. Sequenced input: PBMCs or a T cell subset sorted from them (not recorded which). This TCR derives from an adult woman who had mild COVID-19 (a few samples of this study predate the infection). Cell type and time point are not known.

For the CDR3, the DNA is TGTGCCAGCAGCCTCGTTAGCGGGGTCGGGGGTGAGCAGTACTTC. This translates into CASSLVSGVGGEQYF. The J gene is TRBJ2-7, the V gene TRBV9, with TRBD2 matching over 8 bases. CDR1 and CDR2 from the germline V gene are SGDLS and YYNGEE. CDR3 length equals 15 residues. Unmatched junction bases numbered 13, after V lost 4 bases and J lost 7 bases.